This TCR beta chain stems from a study of cytomegalovirus exposure and HLA in healthy donors. Trimming stripped 7 bases from V and 6 bases from J, with 13 bases between. CDR1 is MNHNY and CDR2 is SVGAGI in the germline V gene (reference sequence). The CDR3 runs to 13 residues. Details on this clone: A read error is likely here: a far larger clone is one base away. Other DNA sequences within the sample encode an identical CDR3.

Primers: 60 Vbeta forward and 13 Jbeta reverse. The method was immunoSEQ multiplex PCR; TCRdb's version includes in-frame clones alone and lacks a portion of them. This table has about 45,000 clones, approximately 90% appearing once. The chain couples TRBV6-6 to TRBJ1-5, with D possibly TRBD1 on 5 matching bases. Sequencing input: PBMCs. This TCR was recovered from a woman aged 40 to 50 in good health and CMV-seropositive. The CDR3 is CASKGGAIQPQHF. CDR3 nucleotides: TGTGCCAGCAAAGGCGGGGCCATTCAGCCCCAGCATTTT.